Shown below are 14 T cell receptor beta chains from a single sample sequenced in a study of cytomegalovirus exposure and HLA in healthy donors. 60 Vbeta and 13 Jbeta primers were used in PCR. The table came from immunoSEQ multiplex PCR; TCRdb's copy has only in-frame clones and leaves some out. Here the sample spans over 150,000 clones, 75% to 85% being singletons. The sample comprised PBMCs. These TCRs come from a woman aged 45-65 years in good health and CMV-seronegative.

The V gene is TRBV7-8, the J gene TRBJ1-1; unclear D gene. This CDR3 region has 12 residues. Germline V lookup: CDR1 SGHVS, CDR2 FQNEAQ. V lost 5 bases and J lost 0, with 4 bases in between. CDR3 DNA: TGTGCCAGCAGCGCAGTGAACACTGAAGCTTTCTTT. Encoded protein: CASSAVNTEAFF.

J is TRBJ2-2 and V is TRBV6-6; 8 nucleotides agree with TRBD2. CDR1 MNHNY and CDR2 SVGAGI come from the germline V gene (reference sequence). V lost 5 bases and J lost 8; bases outside the gene matches: 10. The CDR3 is 15 amino acids. In DNA form, the CDR3 reads TGTGCCAGCAGTCTCCCGGGACTAGTACCTGGGGAGCTGTTTTTT. As protein: CASSLPGLVPGELFF.

J is TRBJ1-1 and V is TRBV7-2, with 8 bases lining up with TRBD1. CDR3 size: 14 residues. Looked up from germline, CDR1 is SGHTA and CDR2 is FQGNSA. Trimming cost V 5 bases and J 3 bases; bases outside gene matches: 5. The CDR3 DNA reads as TGTGCCAGCAGCCAGGGGGCCCGAGACACTGAAGCTTTCTTT. Encoded protein: CASSQGARDTEAFF.

This chain connects TRBV6-1 to TRBJ1-6; possible D gene TRBD1, 6 bases. Germline V gives CDR1 MNHNS, CDR2 SASEGT. Trimming took off 3 bases at V and 10 bases at J, with 10 bases between the two ends. This CDR3 region has 13 residues. DNA of the CDR3: TGTGCCAGCAGTGACACAGGGATCTCACCCCTCCACTTT. Translating gives CASSDTGISPLHF.

V and J are TRBV19 and TRBJ1-5, with a tentative D call TRBD1 (6 bases). The CDR3 runs to 19 residues. Deletions cut 0 bases from V and 6 bases from J, with 24 bases between. Germline values: CDR1 LNHDA, CDR2 SQIVND (reference sequence). CDR3 region: CASSIDSGIGPGVVQPQHF. The DNA for the CDR3 is TGTGCCAGTAGTATAGATTCAGGCATTGGACCAGGGGTGGTTCAGCCCCAGCATTTT.

The rearrangement links TRBV14 to TRBJ2-5; TRBD2 matches at 7 bases. The germline V gene has CDR1 SGHDN and CDR2 FVKESK. This CDR3 comprises 17 residues. J lost 2 bases, V lost 3 bases, and 12 bases had no gene match. The CDR3 coding sequence is TGTGCCAGCAGCCACCCGAGACGTAGCGGGTCACAAGAGACCCAGTACTTC. It encodes CASSHPRRSGSQETQYF.

This chain's CDR3 is CASSARRDGEQYF. DNA of the CDR3: TGTGCCAGCAGCGCCCGGAGAGATGGCGAGCAGTACTTC. This chain links TRBV11-3 with TRBJ2-7; D unclear. V shed 5 bases and J shed 6 bases, with 14 bases lying between them. This CDR3 has 13 residues. Looked up from germline, CDR1 is SGHNT and CDR2 is YENEEA.

The chain is built from TRBV5-6 and TRBJ2-5; TRBD2 is a possible D gene (5 bases). The last part of the DNA fits TRBJ2-7 better; the J call may be wrong. Germline values: CDR1 SGHDT, CDR2 YYEEEE. This CDR3 comprises 15 residues. The CDR3 DNA reads TGTGCCAGCAGCTGGGGATCCAGCGGATCCTACGAGCAGTACTTC. Translated: CASSWGSSGSYEQYF.

The chain couples TRBV27 to TRBJ2-1; TRBD1 aligns across 8 bases. V shed 4 bases and J 5 bases; nucleotides not matched to a gene: 13. This CDR3 has 17 residues. CDR1 is MNHEY, CDR2 SMNVEV, per germline (reference sequence). The DNA of the CDR3 is TGTGCCAGCAGTTCCCCCCCCACAGGGGGAAAGGACAATGAGCAGTTCTTC. Protein sequence: CASSSPPTGGKDNEQFF.

The chain has TRBV7-8 and TRBJ2-7; D may be TRBD2 (6 bases). This CDR3 comprises 15 residues. The V gene lost 5 bases and the J gene lost 1 base, with 15 bases spanning the gap. CDR1 is SGHVS and CDR2 is FQNEAQ in the germline V gene. The CDR3 sequence is CASSPRTEGSYEQYF. CDR3 in DNA: TGTGCCAGCAGCCCGAGGACGGAGGGTTCCTACGAGCAGTACTTC.

This clone was detected only once. The chain combines TRBV9 with TRBJ1-2; 10 bases match TRBD1. CDR3 length: 15 residues. Trimming removed 3 bases from V and 6 bases from J; junction bases left unmatched: 8. Germline V gene sequence: CDR1 SGDLS, CDR2 YYNGEE. The CDR3 protein is CASSAEPTGGDGYTF. In nucleotides, the CDR3 is TGTGCCAGCAGCGCCGAACCGACAGGGGGCGATGGCTACACCTTC.

The chain carries TRBV28 and TRBJ1-1; 7 nucleotides line up with TRBD1. CDR3 size: 17 residues. The trim removed 5 bases at V and 0 bases at J, leaving 12 bases unmatched. The germline V gene has CDR1 MDHEN and CDR2 SYDVKM. CDR3 DNA: TGTGCCAGCAGTCTCGCCGGGACAGTGACCATGAACACTGAAGCTTTCTTT. Its translation is CASSLAGTVTMNTEAFF.

In regard to this clone: The junction and the germline gene differ at one end; a read error may be behind it. The chain joins TRBV2 to TRBJ2-7, with 8 bases aligning to TRBD2. Per the germline V gene, CDR1 is SNHLY and CDR2 is FYNNEI. The CDR3 extends over 12 amino acids. This chain's CDR3 is CASSEAGLAGSF. For the CDR3, the DNA is TGTGCCAGCAGTGAAGCGGGGCTAGCGGGTTCCTTC.

The chain uses TRBV19 and TRBJ2-6; the D gene is possibly TRBD2 (5 bases). Trimming removed 7 bases from V and 4 bases from J, with 8 bases in between. The CDR3 loop spans 13 amino acids. Looked up from germline, CDR1 is LNHDA and CDR2 is SQIVND (reference sequence). The CDR3 nucleotides read TGTGCCAGTAATCCGGGGGGGGCCAACGTCCTGACTTTC. Translating it yields CASNPGGANVLTF. Variable domain in full (rest from reference TRBV19 and TRBJ2-6): DGGITQSPKYLFRKEGQNVTLSCEQNLNHDAMYWYRQDPGQGLRLIYYSQIVNDFQKGDIAEGYSVSREKKESFPLTVTSAQKNPTAFYLCASNPGGANVLTFGAGSRLTVL.